What follows describes a single TCR beta chain. Antigen specificity is unknown. The data were obtained in a study of Ad26.COV2.S vaccination and SARS-CoV-2 variants. The overall study: Donor got 5x10^10 or 1x10^11 viral particles of Ad26.COV2.S. General study points: For non-spike TCRs, breadth in vaccine recipients resembled that in placebo recipients. Using TCR breadth and depth analyses may have led to underestimated total T cell responses.

Profiled with immunoSEQ multiplex PCR; TCRdb holds only in-frame clones, not every one. This sample carries about 400,000 clones, approximately 90% of them seen once, and the ten largest clones take less than 2%. In germline, CDR1 is SGHKS, CDR2 YYEKEE (reference sequence). Deletions cut 1 base from V and 0 bases from J, with 20 bases between. The CDR3 covers 18 residues. The treatment is: around 19 received Ad26.COV2.S at low or high dose, single or two shots; about 5 received placebo; per-sample allocation not given. The study sampled participants on day 63 after the first vaccine or placebo injection.

This sequence joins TRBV5-5 and TRBJ2-7; maybe TRBD1 (6 bases). The receptor's source is a person between 18 and 65 years old who received the Ad26.COV2.S COVID-19 vaccine or a placebo. The sequencing here drew on peripheral blood, taken in a trial of Ad26.COV2.S vaccine versus placebo. CDR3 coding DNA: TGTGCCAGCAGCTTGCAAGGGGGAAAACTCCTTAGCTCCTACGAGCAGTACTTC. Residues: CASSLQGGKLLSSYEQYF.